One and the same sample provided the 30 T cell receptor beta chains below, sequenced in a study of CD8 T cells in Susac syndrome. Reverse transcription of roughly 0.5 to 1 ug RNA was carried out with random hexamers. TCRdb called the immunoSEQ multiplex PCR reads again in MiXCR, with one record for every CDR3 protein. The repertoire holds some 200,000 distinct CDR3 sequences, with approximately 94% as singletons. The sequenced sample consisted of CD4+ T cells from PBMCs. These receptors were taken from a human donor in good health.

The chain joins TRBV27 to TRBJ1-2, with a tentative D call TRBD1 (6 bases). The CDR3 runs 16 residues. Trimming removed 5 bases at V and 6 bases at J, with 22 bases between. From germline, CDR1 is MNHEY and CDR2 SMNVEV (reference sequence). The CDR3 region is CASSPMNTGQKHGYTF. DNA of the CDR3: TGTGCCAGCAGTCCGATGAATACGGGACAAAAACATGGCTACACCTTC.

The J gene is TRBJ2-5, the V gene TRBV28, with 9 bases aligning to TRBD2. J gave up 3 bases and V 10 bases, and 6 bases lay outside the gene matches. Germline V gene lookup returns CDR1 MDHEN and CDR2 SYDVKM. CDR3 length equals 13 residues. CDR3: CATRGGGEETQYF. The CDR3 nucleotides read TGTGCCACCCGCGGGGGGGGAGAAGAGACCCAGTACTTC. The whole variable domain, filled in from reference TRBV28 and TRBJ2-5, reads DVKVTQSSRYLVKRTGEKVFLECVQDMDHENMFWYRQDPGLGLRLIYFSYDVKMKEKGDIPEGYSVSREKKERFSLILESASTNQTSMYLCATRGGGEETQYFGPGTRLLVL.

This chain's CDR3 is CASSRAGGWEETQYF. CDR3 in DNA: TGTGCCAGCAGCCGGGCCGGGGGTTGGGAAGAGACCCAGTACTTC. This chain joins TRBV27 and TRBJ2-5; the D gene is possibly TRBD2 (6 bases). Trimming took 6 bases from V and 3 from J, leaving 17 bases between them. This CDR3 has 15 residues. CDR1 MNHEY and CDR2 SMNVEV come from the germline V gene (reference sequence).

The J gene is TRBJ2-7, the V gene TRBV7-6; 8 bases fit TRBD2. After removal of 5 bases from V and 4 bases from J, the junction contained 10 bases not matched to a gene. This CDR3 is built from 15 residues. Germline V gives CDR1 SGHVS, CDR2 FNYEAQ. This CDR3 is CASSLTGTSGYEQYF. In nucleotides, the CDR3 is TGTGCCAGCAGCCTAACCGGGACTAGTGGGTACGAGCAGTACTTC.

The chain employs TRBV27 and TRBJ1-2; TRBD1 matches 8 bases. V was pared by 5 bases and J by 2 bases, with 7 bases of the junction left unmatched. CDR3 size: 15 residues. CDR1 is MNHEY and CDR2 is SMNVEV in the germline V gene (reference sequence). CDR3 sequence (DNA): TGTGCCAGCAGTCTAACCTGGACAGGGAACTATGGCTACACCTTC. Translating it yields CASSLTWTGNYGYTF.

The CDR3 region has the DNA TGCAGCGAAACAGCGGGAGGGTACTACAATGAGCAGTTCTTC. Its protein is CSETAGGYYNEQFF. V and J are TRBV29-1 and TRBJ2-1; 10 bases fit TRBD2. Germline V gene lookup returns CDR1 SQVTM and CDR2 ANQGSEA. CDR3 length: 14 residues. V shed 7 bases and J 3 bases; nucleotides not matched to a gene: 6.

J is TRBJ2-7 and V is TRBV30, with 9 bases fitting TRBD1. Germline CDR1 and CDR2: GTSNPN and SVGIG (reference sequence). The trim removed 0 bases at V and 2 bases at J, leaving 5 bases unmatched. This CDR3 is 15 amino acids long. DNA of the CDR3: TGTGCCTGGAGTGTAATGGGGACAGGGACCTACGAGCAGTACTTC. It encodes CAWSVMGTGTYEQYF.

The chain employs TRBV29-1 and TRBJ2-3; 14 nucleotides match TRBD2. Per germline, CDR1 SQVTM and CDR2 ANQGSEA. This CDR3 has 14 residues. The trim removed 6 bases at V and 6 bases at J, leaving 5 bases unmatched. In DNA form, the CDR3 reads TGCAGCGTGGCCGGGACTAGCGGGAGTGATACGCAGTATTTT. As protein: CSVAGTSGSDTQYF.

This chain connects TRBV28 to TRBJ2-1, with D unclear. The germline gives CDR1 MDHEN, CDR2 SYDVKM. The CDR3 length is 12 residues. V lost 7 bases and J 12 bases, leaving 16 bases between the germline ends. In DNA form, the CDR3 reads TGTGCCAGCACGATTAGGGCAGGCCCGCAGTTCTTC. This sequence encodes CASTIRAGPQFF.

The chain employs TRBV29-1 and TRBJ2-3; D may be TRBD1 (6 bases). This CDR3 is 14 amino acids long. Germline CDR1 reads SQVTM; CDR2 reads ANQGSEA. V lost 6 bases and J 1 base, leaving 14 bases between the germline ends. The CDR3 region is CSVAVQGGTDTQYF. The CDR3 DNA is TGCAGCGTCGCAGTACAGGGCGGCACAGATACGCAGTATTTT.

This chain's CDR3 is CATSDMGQENYNEQFF. The CDR3 region has the DNA TGTGCCACCAGTGACATGGGACAGGAGAACTACAATGAGCAGTTCTTC. This sequence joins TRBV24-1 and TRBJ2-1, with 8 bases aligning to TRBD1. With V trimmed by 4 bases and J by 3 bases, 7 bases remained unmatched. CDR1 and CDR2 (germline): KGHDR, SFDVKD. This CDR3 has 16 amino acids.

The rearrangement joins TRBV30 to TRBJ1-1; weak D call: TRBD1 (5 bases). This CDR3 is 13 amino acids long. Germline V gene data show CDR1 as GTSNPN and CDR2 as SVGIG (reference sequence). This CDR3 reads CGMGVGMNTEAFF. CDR3 DNA: TGTGGGATGGGGGTGGGGATGAACACTGAAGCTTTCTTT. The complete variable domain, with remaining parts taken from reference TRBV30 and TRBJ1-1, reads SQTIHQWPATLVQPVGSPLSLECTVEGTSNPNLYWYRQAAGRGLQLLFYSVGIGQISSEVPQNLSASRPQDRQFILSSKKLLLSDSGFYLCGMGVGMNTEAFFGQGTRLTVV.

The CDR3 sequence is CASSVQGNGYTF. The CDR3 DNA reads TGTGCCAGCAGTGTGCAGGGGAATGGCTACACCTTC. The chain combines TRBV2 with TRBJ1-2; tentatively, D is TRBD1 (6 bases). Germline values: CDR1 SNHLY, CDR2 FYNNEI. CDR3 length equals 12 residues. V lost 4 bases and J lost 6, with 9 bases in between. The whole variable domain, filled in from reference TRBV2 and TRBJ1-2, reads EPEVTQTPSHQVTQMGQEVILRCVPISNHLYFYWYRQILGQKVEFLVSFYNNEISEKSEIFDDQFSVERPDGSNFTLKIRSTKLEDSAMYFCASSVQGNGYTFGSGTRLTVV.

The chain carries TRBV2 and TRBJ1-1, with D unresolved. Germline loops: CDR1 SNHLY, CDR2 FYNNEI. The CDR3 length is 15 residues. Trimming removed 2 bases from V and 0 bases from J, with 10 bases in between. CDR3 loop: CASSESSIMNTEAFF. CDR3 nucleotide sequence: TGTGCCAGCAGTGAATCATCGATCATGAACACTGAAGCTTTCTTT.

This chain joins TRBV29-1 and TRBJ1-3; D might be TRBD1 (6 bases). Between the trimmed V and J ends, which lost 6 bases and 1 base, there was a span of 10 bases. CDR3 length: 13 residues. Germline V gives CDR1 SQVTM, CDR2 ANQGSEA. DNA for the CDR3: TGCAGCGTAGACAGGAGGTCTGGAAACACCATATATTTT. It is translated as CSVDRRSGNTIYF.

The chain carries TRBV11-1 and TRBJ2-7, with TRBD2 matching over 11 bases. From germline, CDR1 is SGHAT and CDR2 FQDESV (reference sequence). This CDR3 has 15 residues. After removal of 5 bases from V and 6 bases from J, the junction contained 9 bases not matched to a gene. The CDR3 coding sequence is TGTGCCAGCAGCCCGGGACTAGCGGAGAGGGGCGAGCAGTACTTC. Protein sequence: CASSPGLAERGEQYF.

The V and J genes are TRBV7-2 and TRBJ2-4, with D unclear. V was trimmed by 5 bases and J by 6 bases, leaving 17 bases between them. This CDR3 contains 15 residues. Germline values: CDR1 SGHTA, CDR2 FQGNSA. This chain's CDR3 is CASSPDRRGLNIQYF. The CDR3 nucleotides read TGTGCCAGCAGCCCAGATAGACGAGGTCTAAACATTCAGTACTTC.

The V and J genes are TRBV7-2 and TRBJ2-1; tentatively, D is TRBD1 (7 bases). The germline V and J ends were trimmed by 7 bases and 2 bases, with 21 bases remaining between them. Germline lookup yields CDR1 SGHTA and CDR2 FQGNSA. This CDR3 comprises 17 residues. CDR3 amino acids: CASTKASRDSAYNEQFF. The CDR3 nucleotides are TGTGCCAGCACCAAAGCCTCGCGGGACAGCGCCTACAATGAGCAGTTCTTC.

This chain connects TRBV30 to TRBJ1-2; D remains ambiguous. The CDR3 contains 13 residues. Deletions cut 0 bases from V and 4 bases from J, with 9 bases between. Germline V gene data show CDR1 as GTSNPN and CDR2 as SVGIG (reference sequence). CDR3 nucleotides: TGTGCCTGGAGTGTAGAATATACCTATGGCTACACCTTC. Translated: CAWSVEYTYGYTF.

The chain recombines TRBV7-9 with TRBJ2-5; D is unclear. Germline V gives CDR1 SEHNR, CDR2 FQNEAQ (reference sequence). The CDR3 length is 12 residues. Trimming shortened V by 5 bases and J by 1 base, and 5 bases separated the two germline ends. The CDR3: CASSLLQETQYF. In nucleotides, the CDR3 is TGTGCCAGCAGCCTTCTCCAAGAGACCCAGTACTTC.

This chain uses TRBV29-1 with TRBJ1-2, with a tentative D call TRBD1 (5 bases). Germline V gene lookup returns CDR1 SQVTM and CDR2 ANQGSEA. V was pared by 4 bases and J by 3 bases, with 15 bases between. The CDR3 has 14 residues. CDR3 sequence reads: CSVVRLAGHYGYTF. DNA for the CDR3: TGCAGCGTTGTTAGGCTTGCAGGGCACTATGGCTACACCTTC.

The CDR3 DNA reads as TGCAGTGCTAGAGACAGCGGGAGCCCATACAATGAGCAGTTCTTC. This translates into CSARDSGSPYNEQFF. The V and J genes are TRBV20-1 and TRBJ2-1; TRBD2 agrees at 8 bases. Germline CDR1 reads DFQATT; CDR2 reads SNEGSKA (reference sequence). The CDR3 sequence is 15 residues long. V lost 0 bases to trimming and J lost 4 bases; unmatched junction nucleotides: 5.

The gene calls are TRBV20-1 and TRBJ1-1; D is ambiguous. Germline values: CDR1 DFQATT, CDR2 SNEGSKA (reference sequence). This CDR3 is built from 13 residues. The V gene lost 0 bases and the J gene lost 6 bases, with 11 bases spanning the gap. The CDR3 reads CSAREAIRAEAFF. CDR3 nucleotide sequence: TGCAGTGCTAGAGAGGCTATAAGGGCTGAAGCTTTCTTT.

The chain links TRBV7-9 to TRBJ1-2; D is undetermined. The germline CDR1 and CDR2 sequences are SEHNR and FQNEAQ (reference sequence). V was shortened by 5 bases and J by 5 bases, with 12 bases between the two germline ends. The CDR3 is 13 amino acids. The CDR3 nucleotides are TGTGCCAGCAGCCGTGACGGAACTTATGGCTACACCTTC. Translation gives CASSRDGTYGYTF.

The rearrangement links TRBV29-1 to TRBJ1-1, with TRBD1 as a possible D gene (6 bases). Trimming took 5 bases from V and 5 from J, leaving 12 bases between them. The germline V gene has CDR1 SQVTM and CDR2 ANQGSEA. This CDR3 has 12 amino acids. The CDR3 coding sequence is TGCAGCGTTAGAGACAGGACTACTGAAGCTTTCTTT. Its protein product is CSVRDRTTEAFF. Combining the CDR3 with reference TRBV29-1 and TRBJ1-1 gives the whole variable domain SAVISQKPSRDICQRGTSLTIQCQVDSQVTMMFWYRQQPGQSLTLIATANQGSEATYESGFVIDKFPISRPNLTFSTLTVSNMSPEDSSIYLCSVRDRTTEAFFGQGTRLTVV.

The V and J genes are TRBV29-1 and TRBJ2-2, with TRBD1 identical over 10 bases. Germline V gives CDR1 SQVTM, CDR2 ANQGSEA. The CDR3 length is 14 residues. V gave up 7 bases and J gave up 1 base; unmatched junction bases: 3. The chain's CDR3 is CSAGDRGNTGELFF. The CDR3 coding sequence is TGCAGCGCCGGGGACAGGGGGAACACCGGGGAGCTGTTTTTT.

This chain connects TRBV15 to TRBJ2-5; unclear D gene. The CDR3 runs to 15 residues. Germline values: CDR1 LNHNV, CDR2 YYDKDF (reference sequence). V was trimmed by 0 bases and J by 1 base, leaving 9 bases between them. CDR3 bases: TGTGCCACCAGCAGAGACGGCAGACGCCAAGAGACCCAGTACTTC. Its protein is CATSRDGRRQETQYF.

The J gene is TRBJ2-1, the V gene TRBV21-1; the tabulated D call, TRBD1, remains unverified against the DNA. TRBV21-1 is recorded as a pseudogene. This CDR3 contains 15 residues. CDR3 sequence reads: CASSGQGLIINEQFF. The CDR3 nucleotides are TGTGCCAGCAGCGGACAGGGCCTAATAATCAATGAGCAGTTCTTC.

This sequence joins TRBV6-5 and TRBJ2-5; 7 nucleotides align to TRBD1. CDR1 is MNHEY, CDR2 SVGAGI, per germline. This CDR3 region has 13 residues. V shed 4 bases, J shed 3 bases, and the junction held 2 bases outside the gene matches. The CDR3 reads CASSWDREETQYF. CDR3 sequence (DNA): TGTGCCAGCAGTTGGGACAGAGAAGAGACCCAGTACTTC.

The J gene is TRBJ2-1, the V gene TRBV5-1; D may be TRBD2 (7 bases). CDR3 length equals 14 residues. The V gene's germline CDR1 is SGHRS and CDR2 YFSETQ. The V end lost 2 bases, the J end lost 5 bases, and 11 bases lay between the germline ends. In DNA form, the CDR3 reads TGCGCCAGCAGCTTCAGGGGAGGGGACAATGAGCAGTTCTTC. This gives the protein CASSFRGGDNEQFF.